This T cell receptor (beta chain) emerged from a study of graft-versus-host responses after intestinal transplantation. Across the study: Anti-thymocyte globulin induction, then tacrolimus and steroids for about three years, went to all recipients.

With respect to this clone: Its antigen is currently unknown.

Germline CDR1 reads MNHEY; CDR2 reads SMNVEV (reference sequence). CDR3 length equals 15 residues. J was trimmed by 1 base and V by 5 bases; bases with no gene match: 5. Broader study findings: Some GvH clones were seen earlier in gut or blood, suggesting intestinal origin. Early post-transplant HvG declines were associated with peak circulating GvH clone levels.

Using immunoSEQ multiplex PCR, the repertoire was profiled, and TCRdb retains in-frame clones only, with some absent. The sample lists 90,000 to 150,000 clones, around 95% occurring once. The V call is TRBV27, the J call TRBJ2-1; 7 bases match TRBD2. Sequencing was performed on unstimulated CD8+ T cells sorted from spleen or lymph node cells, taken before intestinal transplant. The TCR sequence derives from a human donor who received an intestinal transplant. The CDR3: CASSPGLVSYNEQFF. For the CDR3, the DNA is TGTGCCAGCAGTCCCGGACTAGTATCCTACAATGAGCAGTTCTTC.